This T cell receptor (beta chain) was recorded in a study of T-cell memory formation after mild COVID-19. MiXCR, applied by TCRdb to the 5' RACE reads, yields one record per CDR3 protein. Here the sample spans about 350,000 distinct CDR3 sequences, 28% being singletons. Germline V CDR1 and CDR2: SGHRS, YFSETQ. V shed 0 bases and J shed 4 bases, with 9 bases lying between them. CDR3 size: 14 residues. The chain couples TRBV5-1 to TRBJ2-3; possibly TRBD2 for D (6 bases). This receptor was taken from an adult woman who had mild COVID-19 (a few samples of this study predate the infection). Cell type and time point are not known. The sequencing input was PBMCs or a T cell subset sorted from them (not recorded which). CDR3 sequence (DNA): TGCGCCAGCAGCTTGGAGGGACTGTCAGATACGCAGTATTTT. This codes for CASSLEGLSDTQYF.